The 22 T cell receptor beta chains given below trace back to one sample, sequenced in a study of human T cells and chemical hapten exposure. Time point specified: pre-sensitization, week 0. Treatment meaning: therapeutic diphenylcyclopropenone sensitization with weekly scalp DPC. TCRdb processed the RACE reads anew with MiXCR; each CDR3 protein has one entry. Among some 38,000 distinct CDR3 sequences listed, 7.5% to 9% were seen once. The material sequenced was whole blood, taken in connection with sensitization to the hapten diphenylcyclopropenone (DPC). The receptor source for this set is a woman in her 50s with alopecia areata. Some clones in this sample may be carry-over from other donors' samples.

This clonotype was observed many times. The chain carries TRBV18 and TRBJ1-1; a possible D gene is TRBD1 (5 bases). The V end was cut by 6 bases, the J end by 10 bases, with 18 bases between. The CDR3 is 13 residues long. Germline V lookup: CDR1 KGHSH, CDR2 LQKENI. The CDR3 DNA sequence: TGTGCCAGCTCCATCGACAGCTACTTCCCAGCTTTCTTT. As protein: CASSIDSYFPAFF.

This clonotype was recorded at least ten times. V and J are TRBV20-1 and TRBJ1-4; D ambiguous. The CDR3 has 13 amino acids. Per germline, CDR1 DFQATT and CDR2 SNEGSKA (reference sequence). Trimming removed 3 bases from V and 4 bases from J, with 9 bases in between. CDR3 DNA: TGCAGTGCTAGGGCCAGTCTTAATGAAAAACTGTTTTTT. Protein: CSARASLNEKLFF.

This clonotype was seen a handful of times. J is TRBJ2-3 and V is TRBV5-6; the D gene is possibly TRBD2 (6 bases). V lost 3 bases and J lost 8, with 10 bases in between. This CDR3 spans 12 amino acids. Looked up from germline, CDR1 is SGHDT and CDR2 is YYEEEE. CDR3 loop: CASSSRTITQYF. DNA of the CDR3: TGTGCCAGCAGCTCCCGGACTATTACGCAGTATTTT. The full variable domain, completed using reference TRBV5-6 and TRBJ2-3, is DAGVTQSPTHLIKTRGQQVTLRCSPKSGHDTVSWYQQALGQGPQFIFQYYEEEERQRGNFPDRFSGHQFPNYSSELNVNALLLGDSALYLCASSSRTITQYFGPGTRLTVL.

Within the sample, this clonotype is medium-sized. This chain links TRBV2 with TRBJ2-3; the D gene is possibly TRBD2 (6 bases). The length of the CDR3 is 15 residues. Trimming stripped 6 bases from V and 0 bases from J, with 13 bases between. CDR1 and CDR2 from the germline V gene are SNHLY and FYNNEI. The CDR3 sequence is CASSVGTPSTDTQYF. CDR3 DNA sequence: TGTGCCAGCAGCGTCGGGACTCCTAGCACAGATACGCAGTATTTT.

This clonotype showed up many times. The rearrangement links TRBV9 to TRBJ2-7; D is unresolved. In germline, CDR1 is SGDLS, CDR2 YYNGEE. V gave up 0 bases and J gave up 0 bases, with 10 bases separating them. This CDR3 is 15 amino acids long. The DNA for the CDR3 is TGTGCCAGCAGCGTAGGGCCCCGGATCTCCTACGAGCAGTACTTC. It translates to CASSVGPRISYEQYF.

This clonotype was detected a few times. The J gene is TRBJ2-2, the V gene TRBV29-1; D perhaps matches TRBD1 (5 bases). The CDR3 covers 14 residues. Between the trimmed V and J ends, which lost 4 bases and 2 bases, there was a span of 11 bases. Germline CDR1 SQVTM, CDR2 ANQGSEA. CDR3 nucleotides: TGCAGCGTTGCTGCACAGGCCAACACCGGGGAGCTGTTTTTT. Residues: CSVAAQANTGELFF.

This clonotype appeared many times. V usage is TRBV18 and J usage is TRBJ1-1; D possibly corresponds to TRBD1 (5 bases). Trimming shortened V by 2 bases and J by 0 bases, and 7 bases separated the two germline ends. Germline lookup yields CDR1 KGHSH and CDR2 LQKENI. The CDR3 length is 14 residues. The CDR3 region is CASSPGQMNTEAFF. As DNA, the CDR3 is TGTGCCAGCTCACCAGGACAAATGAACACTGAAGCTTTCTTT.

This clonotype appeared many times. The gene calls are TRBV3-1 and TRBJ1-1; TRBD1 matches at 8 bases. J gave up 1 base and V 4 bases, and 8 bases lay outside the gene matches. From germline, CDR1 is LGHDT and CDR2 YNNKEL (reference sequence). CDR3 length equals 16 residues. The CDR3 protein is CASSPPDRVKNTEAFF. The CDR3 DNA is TGTGCCAGCAGCCCACCGGACAGGGTAAAGAACACTGAAGCTTTCTTT.

With regard to this clonotype: Since a much larger clone is just one base distant, this may be a read error. This sequence joins TRBV9 and TRBJ1-6, with D hard to call. The CDR3 spans 15 residues. From germline, CDR1 is SGDLS and CDR2 YYNGEE. V was shortened by 4 bases and J by 2 bases, with 10 bases between the two germline ends. CDR3 nucleotides: TGTGCCAGCAGCCTCGATACGGCCTATAATTCACCCCTCCACTTT. Its protein is CASSLDTAYNSPLHF. The full variable domain, with the rest looked up from reference TRBV9 and TRBJ1-6, is DSGVTQTPKHLITATGQRVTLRCSPRSGDLSVYWYQQSLDQGLQFLIQYYNGEERAKGNILERFSAQQFPDLHSELNLSSLELGDSALYFCASSLDTAYNSPLHFGNGTRLTVT.

The rearrangement uses TRBV9 and TRBJ2-7; TRBD2 aligns across 9 bases. The CDR3 has 16 residues. J was trimmed by 3 bases and V by 4 bases; bases with no gene match: 11. Per the germline V gene, CDR1 is SGDLS and CDR2 is YYNGEE. The CDR3 DNA reads as TGTGCCAGCAGCCCACATGGTAGCGGGAGAATCTACGAGCAGTACTTC. This translates into CASSPHGSGRIYEQYF.

Points on this clonotype: A much bigger clone sits one base away, suggesting this may be a read error. The V call is TRBV3-1, the J call TRBJ2-1, with D possibly being TRBD2 (5 bases). The CDR3 length is 15 residues. From germline, CDR1 is LGHDT and CDR2 YNNKEL (reference sequence). In nucleotides, the CDR3 is TGTGCCAGCAGCCTAAGCTCCCCGGGAAACAATCAGCAGTTCTTC. It translates to CASSLSSPGNNQQFF.

Worth noting for this clonotype: This could be a read error, since a much larger clone is one nucleotide away. Here the CDR3 DNA reads TGTGCCAGCAGCTGGGCTAGCAATCAGCCCCAGCATTTT. Encoded protein: CASSWASNQPQHF. V is TRBV7-2 and J is TRBJ1-5; D is unresolved. The V gene's germline CDR1 is SGHTA and CDR2 FQGNSA. Trimming shortened V by 4 bases and J by 0 bases, and 4 bases separated the two germline ends. The CDR3 consists of 13 residues. Combining the CDR3 with reference TRBV7-2 and TRBJ1-5 gives the whole variable domain GAGVSQSPSNKVTEKGKDVELRCDPISGHTALYWYRQSLGQGLEFLIYFQGNSAPDKSGLPSDRFSAERTGGSVSTLTIQRTQQEDSAVYLCASSWASNQPQHFGDGTRLSIL.

In DNA, the CDR3 is TGCAGCGTGACTTCCGGCTCGAACACTGAAGCTTTCTTT. This encodes CSVTSGSNTEAFF. The J gene is TRBJ1-1, the V gene TRBV29-1; D is unclear. CDR3 size: 13 residues. The V end was cut by 6 bases, the J end by 1 base, with 12 bases between. Germline-derived CDR1 and CDR2 are SQVTM and ANQGSEA.

This clonotype was picked up many times. The J gene is TRBJ2-7, the V gene TRBV21-1; the D call TRBD2 from the table was never checked on the DNA. TRBV21-1 represents a pseudogene. This CDR3 spans 17 amino acids. CDR3 coding DNA: TGTGCCAGCAGCTCACAGGGGAATAAGGCGGGAGGGTTAGAGCAGTACTTC. This gives the protein CASSSQGNKAGGLEQYF.

This clonotype has at least ten counts. This chain links TRBV2 with TRBJ2-3, with 9 bases matching TRBD1. Germline trimming cut 6 bases from V and 4 bases from J; bases unmatched to any gene: 8. CDR1 and CDR2 from the germline V gene are SNHLY and FYNNEI. The CDR3 runs 15 residues. The CDR3 is CASREGQGGPDTQYF. CDR3 in DNA: TGTGCCAGCAGGGAGGGACAGGGTGGCCCAGATACGCAGTATTTT.

In its sample, this clonotype was seen a few times. The V call is TRBV18, the J call TRBJ2-1, with TRBD2 identical over 10 bases. After removal of 5 bases from V and 8 bases from J, the junction contained 6 bases not matched to a gene. CDR1 KGHSH and CDR2 LQKENI come from the germline V gene. The CDR3 totals 14 residues. In DNA form, the CDR3 reads TGTGCCAGCTCAGCTAGCGGGAGTAGGGATGAGCAGTTCTTC. It encodes CASSASGSRDEQFF.

This clonotype appeared many times. The chain combines TRBV5-4 with TRBJ1-1; D possibly corresponds to TRBD1 (6 bases). The CDR3 spans 14 residues. Trimming stripped 3 bases from V and 1 base from J, with 10 bases between. The V gene's germline CDR1 is SGHNT and CDR2 YYREEE (reference sequence). CDR3 DNA sequence: TGTGCCAGCAGCTCCCGGGACAAGAACACTGAAGCTTTCTTT. Translated, it gives CASSSRDKNTEAFF. Using reference TRBV5-4 and TRBJ1-1 for the parts outside the CDR3, the full variable domain is ETGVTQSPTHLIKTRGQQVTLRCSSQSGHNTVSWYQQALGQGPQFIFQYYREEENGRGNFPPRFSGLQFPNYSSELNVNALELDDSALYLCASSSRDKNTEAFFGQGTRLTVV.

This clonotype was recorded a few times. The chain uses TRBV20-1 and TRBJ2-1, with TRBD2 matching over 7 bases. The trim removed 0 bases at V and 4 bases at J, leaving 12 bases unmatched. This CDR3 is 17 amino acids long. CDR1 is DFQATT and CDR2 is SNEGSKA in the germline V gene (reference sequence). CDR3 protein: CSARDKARGGGYNEQFF. CDR3 bases: TGCAGTGCTAGAGATAAGGCCCGGGGCGGGGGTTACAATGAGCAGTTCTTC.

Details on this clonotype: A much bigger clone sits one base away, suggesting this may be a read error. The CDR3 DNA reads TGCAGTGCTAGAGTGTCTGCCACAGATACGCAGTATTTT. Encoded protein: CSARVSATDTQYF. The chain recombines TRBV20-1 with TRBJ2-3; D is unclear. The V end was cut by 1 base, the J end by 2 bases, with 7 bases between. This CDR3 spans 13 amino acids. Per the germline V gene, CDR1 is DFQATT and CDR2 is SNEGSKA (reference sequence).

The chain recombines TRBV12-2 with TRBJ2-3; TRBD2, the D gene given by the table, was not confirmed from the DNA. TRBV12-2 is noted as a pseudogene. The CDR3 has 16 amino acids. Here the CDR3 DNA reads TGTGCAAGTCGCACCAGACTAGCGGGGGGCACAGATACGCAGTATTTT. Encoded protein: CASRTRLAGGTDTQYF.

This clonotype has just a few counts. The chain carries TRBV14 and TRBJ2-2; TRBD1 might be the D (5 bases). V lost 6 bases to trimming and J lost 0 bases, with 11 bases between them. Germline V lookup: CDR1 SGHDN, CDR2 FVKESK. The CDR3 runs to 15 residues. CDR3 region: CASSRQISNTGELFF. CDR3 nucleotide sequence: TGTGCCAGCAGTCGACAGATTTCGAACACCGGGGAGCTGTTTTTT. The full variable domain, rest sourced from reference TRBV14 and TRBJ2-2, is EAGVTQFPSHSVIEKGQTVTLRCDPISGHDNLYWYRRVMGKEIKFLLHFVKESKQDESGMPNNRFLAERTGGTYSTLKVQPAELEDSGVYFCASSRQISNTGELFFGEGSRLTVL.

At least ten counts were recorded for this clonotype. This sequence joins TRBV7-3 and TRBJ2-2; 7 nucleotides align to TRBD2. V trimming: 8 bases; J trimming: 2 bases; junction bases outside the gene matches: 2. CDR1 SGHTA and CDR2 FQGTGA come from the germline V gene. The CDR3 has 13 amino acids. CDR3 region: CASGAGNTGELFF. The CDR3 DNA reads TGTGCCAGCGGAGCGGGAAACACCGGGGAGCTGTTTTTT.